These 31 T cell receptor beta chains share one sample of origin, sequenced in a study of blood T cell repertoires in COVID-19. Sequenced by immunoSEQ multiplex PCR; TCRdb stores in-frame clones only, minus some. Of about 240,000 clones listed, more than 75% are singletons. Specimen: peripheral blood. These receptors were obtained from a woman in her sixties with active or convalescent COVID-19.

The chain uses TRBV7-9 and TRBJ1-4; D remains ambiguous. The CDR3 is 14 residues long. CDR1 SEHNR and CDR2 FQNEAQ come from the germline V gene (reference sequence). V dropped 2 bases and J dropped 13 bases, with 17 bases sitting between them. The CDR3 nucleotides read TGTGCCAGCAGCTTATCTCGCGGCACCGAGGGACTGTTTTTT. Translated: CASSLSRGTEGLFF.

J is TRBJ1-2 and V is TRBV12-5, with 8 bases fitting TRBD1. V lost 3 bases, J lost 7 bases, and 16 bases stayed unmatched. This CDR3 comprises 17 residues. Germline assignment: CDR1 LGHNT and CDR2 FRNRAP. The CDR3 nucleotides read TGTGCTAGTGGTTTAGGAACAGGGGGGACCCCACTATCTGGCTACACCTTC. Translated, it gives CASGLGTGGTPLSGYTF.

The rearrangement joins TRBV6-6 to TRBJ1-2; maybe TRBD1 (5 bases). The CDR3 is 14 amino acids. Germline assignment: CDR1 MNHNY and CDR2 SVGAGI (reference sequence). Trimming stripped 6 bases from V and 3 bases from J, with 14 bases between. The CDR3 DNA follows: TGTGCCAGCAGCGCGGCAGCCAGGGACTATGGCTACACCTTC. Protein: CASSAAARDYGYTF.

This rearrangement joins TRBV19 to TRBJ1-6; no reliable D call. This CDR3 is built from 15 residues. The germline V gene has CDR1 LNHDA and CDR2 SQIVND (reference sequence). V was shortened by 10 bases and J by 0 bases, with 13 bases between the two germline ends. The CDR3 loop reads CATRQASSYNSPLHF. The CDR3 DNA follows: TGTGCCACCAGGCAGGCCAGCTCCTATAATTCACCCCTCCACTTT.

This sequence joins TRBV4-3 and TRBJ1-2; 8 positions agree with TRBD1. Per germline, CDR1 LGHNA and CDR2 YSLEER. Germline trimming cut 1 base from V and 3 bases from J; bases unmatched to any gene: 10. This CDR3 is 17 amino acids long. DNA of the CDR3: TGCGCCAGCAGCCAAGTAATGGCAGGGGGCCCCTACTATGGCTACACCTTC. Its protein is CASSQVMAGGPYYGYTF.

The chain couples TRBV3-1 (or the pseudogene TRBV3-2) to TRBJ2-5; 8 bases are shared with TRBD1. The ends lost 1 base at V and 5 bases at J; junction bases unmatched: 6. The germline gives CDR1 LGHDT, CDR2 YNNKEL (reference sequence). The CDR3 is 15 amino acids. CDR3 DNA sequence: TGTGCCAGCAGCCAAGTCGGGACAGGCGGGGAGACCCAGTACTTC. Protein product: CASSQVGTGGETQYF.

This sequence joins TRBV7-6 and TRBJ2-3; 12 bases fit TRBD2. The CDR3 spans 18 residues. Germline assignment: CDR1 SGHVS and CDR2 FNYEAQ. V dropped 5 bases and J dropped 1; count of bases not matched to a gene: 10. Here the CDR3 reads CASSRTASGGVGTDTQYF. CDR3 DNA: TGTGCCAGCAGCAGAACGGCTAGCGGGGGGGTTGGCACAGATACGCAGTATTTT.

The chain recombines TRBV4-1 with TRBJ2-1, with 7 nucleotides matching TRBD2. Germline CDR1 reads MGHRA; CDR2 reads YSYEKL. V shed 1 base and J 2 bases; nucleotides not matched to a gene: 5. This CDR3 is built from 16 residues. As DNA, the CDR3 is TGCGCCAGCAGCCAAGCTGGACGGGGGGCCTACAATGAGCAGTTCTTC. This gives the protein CASSQAGRGAYNEQFF.

The J gene is TRBJ1-3, the V gene TRBV6-5, with 7 bases that match TRBD1. Germline V gene lookup returns CDR1 MNHEY and CDR2 SVGAGI. V shed 7 bases, J shed 2 bases, and the junction held 8 bases outside the gene matches. The CDR3 has 15 amino acids. The CDR3 bases are TGTGCCAGCATGCGCTACCAGGGGGCTGGAAACACCATATATTTT. As protein: CASMRYQGAGNTIYF.

This rearrangement joins TRBV9 to TRBJ2-7; TRBD1 might be the D (6 bases). This CDR3 region has 15 residues. Germline lookup yields CDR1 SGDLS and CDR2 YYNGEE. Deletions cut 0 bases from V and 5 bases from J, with 15 bases between. CDR3 loop: CASSVGGGTIHEQYF. The DNA of the CDR3 is TGTGCCAGCAGCGTAGGAGGTGGGACAATCCACGAGCAGTACTTC.

The chain couples TRBV11-2 to TRBJ1-1; 8 nucleotides align to TRBD1. Germline V gene sequence: CDR1 SGHAT, CDR2 FQNNGV. With V trimmed by 1 base and J by 0 bases, 4 bases remained unmatched. The CDR3 covers 16 residues. CDR3 DNA sequence: TGTGCCAGCAGCTTAGCCGGGACAGGAATGAACACTGAAGCTTTCTTT. It codes for CASSLAGTGMNTEAFF.

This chain connects TRBV29-1 to TRBJ1-1, with 7 bases lining up with TRBD1. V dropped 7 bases and J dropped 0; count of bases not matched to a gene: 8. Germline V lookup: CDR1 SQVTM, CDR2 ANQGSEA. CDR3 length: 14 amino acids. DNA of the CDR3: TGCAGCGCCCGGGACAGTCCCATGAACACTGAAGCTTTCTTT. Residues: CSARDSPMNTEAFF.

The rearrangement uses TRBV10-2 and TRBJ1-2, with no clear D. The CDR3 has 16 residues. CDR1 WSHSY and CDR2 SAAADI come from the germline V gene. The ends were cut back, 2 bases at V and 0 bases at J, with 13 bases in the middle. The CDR3 loop reads CASSEKRRGANYGYTF. The CDR3 DNA reads TGCGCCAGCAGTGAGAAAAGACGGGGAGCTAACTATGGCTACACCTTC.

The chain uses TRBV15 and TRBJ2-1, with 10 bases identical to TRBD1. The V segment lost 8 bases and the J segment 6 bases; nucleotides outside the gene matches: 4. CDR1 is LNHNV, CDR2 YYDKDF, per germline (reference sequence). The CDR3 has 13 amino acids. The CDR3 is CATRDRGPNEQFF. The DNA of the CDR3 is TGTGCCACCCGGGACAGGGGCCCCAATGAGCAGTTCTTC. The full variable domain, in which reference TRBV15 and TRBJ2-1 provide the parts outside the CDR3, is DAMVIQNPRYQVTQFGKPVTLSCSQTLNHNVMYWYQQKSSQAPKLLFHYYDKDFNNEADTPDNFQSRRPNTSFCFLDIRSPGLGDTAMYLCATRDRGPNEQFFGPGTRLTVL.

V and J are TRBV6-1 and TRBJ1-1; 8 nucleotides line up with TRBD1. The V segment lost 3 bases and the J segment 11 bases; nucleotides outside the gene matches: 8. The CDR3 is 13 amino acids. Germline CDR1 MNHNS, CDR2 SASEGT. CDR3 residues: CASSDPNRGEAFF. Written as DNA, the CDR3 is TGTGCCAGCAGTGACCCCAACAGGGGGGAGGCTTTCTTT.

The chain links TRBV9 to TRBJ1-1, with D tentatively TRBD1 (5 bases). The CDR3 spans 14 residues. Deletions cut 3 bases from V and 1 base from J, with 10 bases between. CDR1 is SGDLS, CDR2 YYNGEE, per germline. CDR3 in DNA: TGTGCCAGCAGCGAGTCCGGACAGAACACTGAAGCTTTCTTT. Its protein is CASSESGQNTEAFF.

The chain uses TRBV7-9 and TRBJ1-2; D is possibly TRBD1 (5 bases). CDR3 length: 13 amino acids. CDR1 and CDR2 (germline): SEHNR, FQNEAQ (reference sequence). Trimming stripped 3 bases from V and 8 bases from J, with 13 bases between. CDR3 DNA sequence: TGTGCCAGCAGCTTGGGATGGGGCGACGGCTACACCTTC. The encoded protein is CASSLGWGDGYTF.

The count of this clone is one. V is TRBV30 and J is TRBJ2-3; 9 bases map to TRBD2. Looked up from germline, CDR1 is GTSNPN and CDR2 is SVGIG (reference sequence). Trimming took 1 base from V and 6 from J; bases not matched to a gene: 11. The CDR3 runs 16 residues. The CDR3 protein is CAWSGSGGSIADTQYF. Written as DNA, the CDR3 is TGTGCCTGGAGTGGTAGCGGGGGCTCCATTGCGGATACGCAGTATTTT. The full variable domain, its missing parts supplied by reference TRBV30 and TRBJ2-3, is SQTIHQWPATLVQPVGSPLSLECTVEGTSNPNLYWYRQAAGRGLQLLFYSVGIGQISSEVPQNLSASRPQDRQFILSSKKLLLSDSGFYLCAWSGSGGSIADTQYFGPGTRLTVL.

The V call is TRBV11-2, the J call TRBJ2-7; 8 bases match TRBD1. This CDR3 is 18 amino acids long. Germline V gene data show CDR1 as SGHAT and CDR2 as FQNNGV. J lost 3 bases, V lost 5 bases, and 18 bases had no gene match. CDR3 sequence: CASSPIRRRTGLDYEQYF. In DNA, the CDR3 is TGTGCCAGCAGCCCGATAAGAAGAAGGACAGGGCTAGACTACGAGCAGTACTTC.

As for this clone: This sample also contains other DNA sequences that code for the same CDR3. The chain employs TRBV7-3 and TRBJ1-1; 8 bases fit TRBD1. This CDR3 comprises 14 residues. Germline V lookup: CDR1 SGHTA, CDR2 FQGTGA. The trim removed 5 bases at V and 0 bases at J, leaving 2 bases unmatched. DNA for the CDR3: TGTGCCAGCAGCCCAGGGGGCTTGAACACTGAAGCTTTCTTT. The encoded protein is CASSPGGLNTEAFF.

This clone was observed a single time. The rearrangement uses TRBV9 and TRBJ2-2; D may be TRBD1 (7 bases). The V gene's germline CDR1 is SGDLS and CDR2 YYNGEE. Trimming took off 0 bases at V and 1 base at J, with 19 bases between the two ends. This CDR3 has 19 amino acids. This CDR3 reads CASSVGPAGGRLNTGELFF. The CDR3 region has the DNA TGTGCCAGCAGCGTAGGCCCGGCAGGGGGGCGGTTGAACACCGGGGAGCTGTTTTTT.

The rearrangement joins TRBV3-1 (or the pseudogene TRBV3-2) to TRBJ2-1, with TRBD2 matching 11 bases. CDR1 is LGHDT, CDR2 YNNKEL, per germline (reference sequence). The CDR3 is made up of 16 amino acids. The J segment lost 6 bases and the V segment lost 3 bases, leaving 7 bases of the junction unmatched. CDR3 bases: TGTGCCAGCAGCCATTCGCTAGCGGGGGGTGTCAATGAGCAGTTCTTC. Amino acid sequence: CASSHSLAGGVNEQFF.

The genes are TRBV6-5 and TRBJ1-2; D possibly corresponds to TRBD1 (5 bases). The V end lost 4 bases, the J end lost 6 bases, and 12 bases lay between the germline ends. The CDR3 sequence is 13 residues long. The germline V gene encodes CDR1 MNHEY and CDR2 SVGAGI. As DNA, the CDR3 is TGTGCCAGCAGTTCGGGGACTTCGAATGGCTACACCTTC. Protein sequence: CASSSGTSNGYTF.

The V gene is TRBV7-9, the J gene TRBJ1-6; no definite D call. The CDR3 covers 15 residues. The germline V gene encodes CDR1 SEHNR and CDR2 FQNEAQ (reference sequence). Between the trimmed V and J ends, which lost 1 base and 7 bases, there was a span of 11 bases. DNA for the CDR3: TGTGCCAGCAGCTTAGTGGGCCAGAGAAATTCACCCCTCCACTTT. Residues: CASSLVGQRNSPLHF.

The chain uses TRBV7-2 and TRBJ2-1, with TRBD2 matching over 7 bases. There are 18 residues in the CDR3. The V and J ends lost 2 bases and 2 bases, in that order; junction bases with no gene match: 12. CDR1 is SGHTA and CDR2 is FQGNSA in the germline V gene. The CDR3 sequence: CASSLREAGGFTYNEQFF. CDR3 coding DNA: TGTGCCAGCAGCTTAAGGGAGGCCGGGGGGTTCACCTACAATGAGCAGTTCTTC.

V gene TRBV9 combines with J gene TRBJ1-2; a possible D gene is TRBD1 (6 bases). This CDR3 region has 13 residues. From germline, CDR1 is SGDLS and CDR2 YYNGEE. Trimming pared 3 bases from V and 4 bases from J, leaving 10 bases between. The CDR3 is CASSATGAYGYTF. The CDR3 DNA reads TGTGCCAGCAGCGCGACAGGTGCCTATGGCTACACCTTC.

The chain has TRBV24-1 and TRBJ2-3; D gene uncertain. Germline V lookup: CDR1 KGHDR, CDR2 SFDVKD. CDR3 length equals 12 residues. The V and J ends lost 5 bases and 2 bases respectively, with 4 bases between them. DNA for the CDR3: TGTGCCACCAGTGGAGACACAGATACGCAGTATTTT. It yields the protein CATSGDTDTQYF.

There are a few counts of this clone. V usage is TRBV14 and J usage is TRBJ2-7; D is unclear. V lost 3 bases, J lost 2 bases, and 8 bases lay in between. The germline gives CDR1 SGHDN, CDR2 FVKESK. CDR3 length: 13 residues. CDR3 in DNA: TGTGCCAGCAGCCAGCAGTCAGCCTACGAGCAGTACTTC. Protein: CASSQQSAYEQYF.

The V and J genes are TRBV7-2 and TRBJ2-1; 7 bases align to TRBD2. The CDR3 loop spans 17 amino acids. Trimming took 4 bases from V and 1 from J; bases not matched to a gene: 10. CDR1 and CDR2 from the germline V gene are SGHTA and FQGNSA. CDR3 DNA: TGTGCCAGCAGCTCACCCTATGGCGGGGGTTCCTACAATGAGCAGTTCTTC. Translation gives CASSSPYGGGSYNEQFF.

The chain combines TRBV7-9 with TRBJ2-2; D is unresolved. This CDR3 has 15 residues. Trimming removed 4 bases from V and 4 bases from J, with 13 bases in between. CDR1 is SEHNR and CDR2 is FQNEAQ in the germline V gene (reference sequence). The CDR3 loop is CASSSSPHGTGELFF. The DNA for the CDR3 is TGTGCCAGCAGCTCAAGCCCCCACGGCACCGGGGAGCTGTTTTTT.

The chain has TRBV7-2 and TRBJ1-1, with TRBD1 as a possible D gene (6 bases). The V end lost 5 bases, the J end lost 6 bases, and 19 bases lay between the germline ends. The CDR3 is 15 amino acids. Germline lookup yields CDR1 SGHTA and CDR2 FQGNSA. The CDR3 coding sequence is TGTGCCAGCAGCGCGGGGGGGGCCCGAGACCCTGAAGCTTTCTTT. This codes for CASSAGGARDPEAFF.